What follows describes a single TCR beta chain. Its target is unknown. This sample was included in a study of cytomegalovirus exposure and HLA in healthy donors. Notes on the study in general: Most subjects' HLA-A and HLA-B alleles were reportedly predicted from TCR beta sequences. Later analysis placed DRB1 highest and HLA-C lowest in TCR association rates, which differed by HLA locus. The authors enumerated under 200 TCR beta chains as linked to cytomegalovirus. Researchers reported in a later analysis that a missense DCLRE1C variant was tied to TCR beta V- and J-gene trimming.

Primers included in the PCR were 60 Vbeta and 13 Jbeta primers. This table comes from immunoSEQ multiplex PCR, and its TCRdb copy is limited to in-frame clones, with some not included. This repertoire shows around 180,000 clones, 81% found once; its top ten account for more than 1.5%. The CDR3 runs to 15 residues. From germline, CDR1 is SGHDT and CDR2 YYEEEE. The receptor was derived from a man aged 18-30 years in good health and CMV-seronegative. This rearrangement joins TRBV5-6 to TRBJ2-5; TRBD1 is a possible D gene (6 bases). The DNA end favors TRBJ2-7, so the J call may be wrong. The source material was PBMCs. The CDR3 DNA sequence: TGTGCCAGCAGCGTGTTGGGGGCAGGTTCCTACGAGCAGTACTTC. Translation gives CASSVLGAGSYEQYF.